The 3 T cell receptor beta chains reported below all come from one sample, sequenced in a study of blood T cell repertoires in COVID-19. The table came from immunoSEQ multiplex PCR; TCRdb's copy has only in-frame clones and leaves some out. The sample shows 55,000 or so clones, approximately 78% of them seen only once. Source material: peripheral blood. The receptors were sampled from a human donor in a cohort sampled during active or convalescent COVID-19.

The CDR3 coding sequence is TGTGCCAGCAGCCAAGAGCGGAAGACTCCCGAGTACGGCTACACCTTC. It translates to CASSQERKTPEYGYTF. The chain is built from TRBV4-2 and TRBJ1-2; D ambiguous. The CDR3 has 16 residues. The germline V gene has CDR1 LGHNA and CDR2 YNFKEQ. With 0 bases removed from V and 8 bases from J, the gap between germline ends came to 19 bases.

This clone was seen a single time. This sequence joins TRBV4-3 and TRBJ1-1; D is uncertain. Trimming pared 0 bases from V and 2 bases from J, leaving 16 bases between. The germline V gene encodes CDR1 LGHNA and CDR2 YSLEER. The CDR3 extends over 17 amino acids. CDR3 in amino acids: CASSQDPYSPVNTEAFF. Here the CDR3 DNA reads TGCGCCAGCAGCCAAGATCCTTACAGCCCCGTCAACACTGAAGCTTTCTTT.

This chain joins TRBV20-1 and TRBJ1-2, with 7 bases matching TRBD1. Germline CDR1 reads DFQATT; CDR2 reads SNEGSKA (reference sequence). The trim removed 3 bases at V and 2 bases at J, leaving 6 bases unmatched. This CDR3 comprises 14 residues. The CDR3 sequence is CSASQTGRNYGYTF. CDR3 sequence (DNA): TGCAGTGCTAGTCAGACAGGGAGAAACTATGGCTACACCTTC.